This T cell receptor (beta chain) was sequenced in a study of vaccination and CD4 T cells after COVID-19. Looking at the study overall: Ranging from 14 to 241, the interval between dose two and post-vaccine sampling had a median of 72 days. Overlapping peptides of the spike proteins of SARS-CoV-2, HCoV-NL63, HCoV-OC43 and HCoV-229E were used for cell stimulation.

The Oncomine TCR Beta short-read assay was what sequenced the DNA obtained from cultured CD4+ T cells. Each CDR3 protein gets one entry after TCRdb re-called the PCR reads with MiXCR. Of under 9,500 distinct CDR3 sequences listed, around 72% were seen once; the top ten hold 25% to 40%. Notes on this clonotype: Its antigen is undetermined.

Treatment indicated: roughly 11-day PBMC culture with coronavirus spike peptide pools or control peptides (ViraFEST assay). Per well, roughly 1.9 million PBMCs were cultured in the presence of around 9.4 IU/ml IL-2 and 9 to 10 ug/ml peptide pools. Material: CD4+ T cells from blood, cultured in vitro. The origin of this receptor is a human donor who had recovered from COVID-19.

DNA of the CDR3: TGCAGCGTTGAGTCGGGGGACAACTATGGCTACACCTTC. Residues: CSVESGDNYGYTF. This rearrangement joins TRBV29-1 to TRBJ1-2; perhaps TRBD1 as D (5 bases). CDR3 length: 13 residues. V was clipped by 3 bases and J by 2 bases, with 10 bases between them. Germline CDR1 SQVTM, CDR2 ANQGSEA.